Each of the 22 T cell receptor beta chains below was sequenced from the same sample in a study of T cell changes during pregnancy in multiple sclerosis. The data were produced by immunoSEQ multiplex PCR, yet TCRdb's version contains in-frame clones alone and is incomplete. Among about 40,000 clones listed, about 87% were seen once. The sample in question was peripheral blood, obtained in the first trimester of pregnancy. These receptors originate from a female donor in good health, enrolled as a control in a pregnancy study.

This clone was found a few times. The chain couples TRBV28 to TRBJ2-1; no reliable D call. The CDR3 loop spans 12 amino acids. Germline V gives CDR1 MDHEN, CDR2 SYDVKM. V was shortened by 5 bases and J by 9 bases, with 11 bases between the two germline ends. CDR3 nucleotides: TGTGCCAGCAGTATCCTAGGAATTGAGCAGTTCTTC. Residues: CASSILGIEQFF.

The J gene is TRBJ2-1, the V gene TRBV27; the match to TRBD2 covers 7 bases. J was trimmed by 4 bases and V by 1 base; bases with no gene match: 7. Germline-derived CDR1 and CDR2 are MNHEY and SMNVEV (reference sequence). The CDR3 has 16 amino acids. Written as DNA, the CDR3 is TGTGCCAGCAGTTTATTTGTGGGGGGGGATTACAATGAGCAGTTCTTC. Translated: CASSLFVGGDYNEQFF.

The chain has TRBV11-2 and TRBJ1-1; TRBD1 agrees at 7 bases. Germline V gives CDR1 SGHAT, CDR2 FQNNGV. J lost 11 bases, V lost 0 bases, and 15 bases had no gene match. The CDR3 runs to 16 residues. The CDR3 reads CASSLEKPTGRRRAFF. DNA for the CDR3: TGTGCCAGCAGCTTAGAGAAGCCGACAGGGAGGCGGCGCGCTTTCTTT.

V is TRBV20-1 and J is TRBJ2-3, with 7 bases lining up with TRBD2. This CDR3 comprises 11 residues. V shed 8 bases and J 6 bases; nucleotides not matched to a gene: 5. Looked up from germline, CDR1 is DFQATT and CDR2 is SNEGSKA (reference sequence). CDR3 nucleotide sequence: TGCAGTAGCTCGCGGGGGGATACGCAGTATTTT. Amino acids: CSSSRGDTQYF.

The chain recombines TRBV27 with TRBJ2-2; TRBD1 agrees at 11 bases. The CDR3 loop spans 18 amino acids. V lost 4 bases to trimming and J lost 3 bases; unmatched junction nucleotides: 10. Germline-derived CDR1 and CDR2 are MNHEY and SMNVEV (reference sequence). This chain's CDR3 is CASSSRSGTGGYTGELFF. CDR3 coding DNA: TGTGCCAGCAGTTCCCGATCCGGGACAGGGGGATACACCGGGGAGCTGTTTTTT.

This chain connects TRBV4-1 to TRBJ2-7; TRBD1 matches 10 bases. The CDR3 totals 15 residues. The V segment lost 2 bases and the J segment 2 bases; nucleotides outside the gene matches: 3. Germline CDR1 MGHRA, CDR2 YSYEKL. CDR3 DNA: TGCGCCAGCAGCCAACCAGGGACAGGGGCCTACGAGCAGTACTTC. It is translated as CASSQPGTGAYEQYF.

CDR3 bases: TGTGCCAGCAGCCCCAGGGAGGCTGGGGCCAACGTCCTGACTTTC. This translates into CASSPREAGANVLTF. The chain uses TRBV6-1 and TRBJ2-6; the D gene is possibly TRBD2 (6 bases). CDR3 length equals 15 residues. Trimming took 6 bases from V and 2 from J, leaving 11 bases between them. Germline assignment: CDR1 MNHNS and CDR2 SASEGT.

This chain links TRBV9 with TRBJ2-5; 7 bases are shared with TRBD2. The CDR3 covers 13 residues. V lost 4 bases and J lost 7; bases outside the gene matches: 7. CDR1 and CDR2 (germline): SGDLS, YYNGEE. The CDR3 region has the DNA TGTGCCAGCAGCATATCCTGGGGGGGGACCCAGTACTTC. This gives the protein CASSISWGGTQYF. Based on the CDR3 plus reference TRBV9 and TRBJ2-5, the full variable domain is DSGVTQTPKHLITATGQRVTLRCSPRSGDLSVYWYQQSLDQGLQFLIQYYNGEERAKGNILERFSAQQFPDLHSELNLSSLELGDSALYFCASSISWGGTQYFGPGTRLLVL.

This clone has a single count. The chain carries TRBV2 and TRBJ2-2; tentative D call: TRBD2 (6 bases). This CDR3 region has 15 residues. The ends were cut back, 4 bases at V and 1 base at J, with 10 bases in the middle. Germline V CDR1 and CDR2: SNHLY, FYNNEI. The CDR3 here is CASSVMRENTGELFF. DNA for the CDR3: TGTGCCAGCAGTGTCATGCGGGAGAACACCGGGGAGCTGTTTTTT.

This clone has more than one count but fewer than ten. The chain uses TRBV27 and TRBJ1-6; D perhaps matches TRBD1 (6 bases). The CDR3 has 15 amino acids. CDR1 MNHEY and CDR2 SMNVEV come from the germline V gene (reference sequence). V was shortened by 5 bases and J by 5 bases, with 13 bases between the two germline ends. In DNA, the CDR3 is TGTGCCAGCAGTACAACAGGGATGGATAATTCACCCCTCCACTTT. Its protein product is CASSTTGMDNSPLHF.

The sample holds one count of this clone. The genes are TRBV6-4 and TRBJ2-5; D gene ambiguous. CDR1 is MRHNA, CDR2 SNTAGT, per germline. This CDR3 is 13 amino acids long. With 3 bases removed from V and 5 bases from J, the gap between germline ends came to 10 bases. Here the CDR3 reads CASSEHDKETQYF. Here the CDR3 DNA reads TGTGCCAGCAGTGAGCATGACAAGGAGACCCAGTACTTC.

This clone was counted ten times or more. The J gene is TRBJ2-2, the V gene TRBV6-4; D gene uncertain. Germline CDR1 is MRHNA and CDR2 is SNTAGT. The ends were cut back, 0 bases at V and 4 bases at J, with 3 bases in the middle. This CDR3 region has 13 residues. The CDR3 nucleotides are TGTGCCAGCAGTGACTCCGGCACCGGGGAGCTGTTTTTT. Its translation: CASSDSGTGELFF.

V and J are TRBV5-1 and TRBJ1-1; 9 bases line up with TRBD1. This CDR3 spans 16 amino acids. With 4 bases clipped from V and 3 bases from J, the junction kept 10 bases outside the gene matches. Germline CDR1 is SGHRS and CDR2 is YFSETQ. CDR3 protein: CASSVQGQGRYTEAFF. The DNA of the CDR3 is TGCGCCAGCAGCGTACAGGGACAGGGCCGTTACACTGAAGCTTTCTTT.

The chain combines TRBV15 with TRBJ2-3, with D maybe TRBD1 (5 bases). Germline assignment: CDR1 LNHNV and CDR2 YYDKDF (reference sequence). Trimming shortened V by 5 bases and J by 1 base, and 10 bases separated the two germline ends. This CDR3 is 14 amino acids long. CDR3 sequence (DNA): TGTGCCACCAGCCACGAACAGGGCACAGATACGCAGTATTTT. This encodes CATSHEQGTDTQYF.

In DNA, the CDR3 is TGTGCCAGCACTTCCCCAGGGTCAGAGACCCAGTACTTC. Its protein is CASTSPGSETQYF. The gene calls are TRBV6-5 and TRBJ2-5; a weak D match, TRBD1 (5 bases). Between the trimmed V and J ends, which lost 7 bases and 4 bases, there was a span of 13 bases. The CDR3 length is 13 residues. Germline V lookup: CDR1 MNHEY, CDR2 SVGAGI.

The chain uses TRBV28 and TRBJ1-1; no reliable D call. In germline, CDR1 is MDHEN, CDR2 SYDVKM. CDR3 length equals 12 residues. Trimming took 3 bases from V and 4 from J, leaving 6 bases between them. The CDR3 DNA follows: TGTGCCAGCAGTTTTACGGGCACTGAAGCTTTCTTT. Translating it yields CASSFTGTEAFF. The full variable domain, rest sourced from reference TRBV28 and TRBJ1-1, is DVKVTQSSRYLVKRTGEKVFLECVQDMDHENMFWYRQDPGLGLRLIYFSYDVKMKEKGDIPEGYSVSREKKERFSLILESASTNQTSMYLCASSFTGTEAFFGQGTRLTVV.

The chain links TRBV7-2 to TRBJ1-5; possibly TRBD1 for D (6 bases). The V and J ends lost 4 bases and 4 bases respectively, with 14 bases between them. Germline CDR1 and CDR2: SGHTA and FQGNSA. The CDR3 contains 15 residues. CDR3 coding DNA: TGTGCCAGCAGCTCCCAAGGGGGGGCTAATCAGCCCCAGCATTTT. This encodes CASSSQGGANQPQHF.

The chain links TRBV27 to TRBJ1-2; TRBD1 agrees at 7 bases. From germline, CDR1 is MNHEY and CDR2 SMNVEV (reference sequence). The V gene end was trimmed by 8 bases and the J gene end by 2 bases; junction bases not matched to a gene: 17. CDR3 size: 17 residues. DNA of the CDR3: TGTGCCAGCCCCGACAAGACAGGGACGCCCTCCAACTATGGCTACACCTTC. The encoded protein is CASPDKTGTPSNYGYTF.

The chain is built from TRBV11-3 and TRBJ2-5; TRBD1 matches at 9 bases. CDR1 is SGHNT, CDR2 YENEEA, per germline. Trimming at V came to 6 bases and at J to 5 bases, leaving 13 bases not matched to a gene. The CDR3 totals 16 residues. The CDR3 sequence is CASSLGQGSIQETQYF. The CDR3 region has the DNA TGTGCCAGCAGTCTCGGACAGGGGAGTATACAGGAGACCCAGTACTTC.

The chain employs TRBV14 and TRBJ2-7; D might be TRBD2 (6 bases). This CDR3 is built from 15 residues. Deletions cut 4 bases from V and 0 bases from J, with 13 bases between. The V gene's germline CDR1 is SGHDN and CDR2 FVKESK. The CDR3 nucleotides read TGTGCCAGCAGCCTAGGTAGCGGTCCCTCCTACGAGCAGTACTTC. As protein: CASSLGSGPSYEQYF.

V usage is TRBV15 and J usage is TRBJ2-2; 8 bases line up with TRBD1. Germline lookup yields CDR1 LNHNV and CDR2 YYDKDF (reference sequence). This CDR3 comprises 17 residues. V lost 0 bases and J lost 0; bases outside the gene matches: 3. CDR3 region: CATSRDTDRANTGELFF. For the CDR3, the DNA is TGTGCCACCAGCAGAGATACGGACAGGGCGAACACCGGGGAGCTGTTTTTT.

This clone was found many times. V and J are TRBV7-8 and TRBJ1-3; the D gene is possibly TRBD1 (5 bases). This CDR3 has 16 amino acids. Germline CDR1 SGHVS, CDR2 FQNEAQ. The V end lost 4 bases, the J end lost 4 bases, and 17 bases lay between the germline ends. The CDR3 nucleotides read TGTGCCAGCAGCTCCCTGTTACAGGCGGAGGGAAACACCATATATTTT. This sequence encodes CASSSLLQAEGNTIYF.